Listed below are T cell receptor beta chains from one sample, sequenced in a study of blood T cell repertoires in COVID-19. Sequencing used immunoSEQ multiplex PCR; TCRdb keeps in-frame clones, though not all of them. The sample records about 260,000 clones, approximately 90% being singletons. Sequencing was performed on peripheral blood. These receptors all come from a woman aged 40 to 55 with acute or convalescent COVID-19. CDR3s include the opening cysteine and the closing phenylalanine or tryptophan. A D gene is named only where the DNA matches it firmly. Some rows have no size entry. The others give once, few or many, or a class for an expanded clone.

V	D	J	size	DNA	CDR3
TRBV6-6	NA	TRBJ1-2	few	TGTGCCAGCAGTTCAACAGGAGATTCTAACTATGGCTACACCTTC	CASSSTGDSNYGYTF
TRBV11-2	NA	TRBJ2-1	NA	TGTGCCAGCAACCCCTCCGCTGGGGGGGGCCCACCCTCCTACAATGAGCAGTTCTTC	CASNPSAGGGPPSYNEQFF
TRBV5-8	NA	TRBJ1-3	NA	TGTGCCAGCAGAAGAGATCGGGGCTCTGGAAACACCATATATTTT	CASRRDRGSGNTIYF
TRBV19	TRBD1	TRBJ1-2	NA	TGTGCCAGTAATGACAGGGAACGTTATGGCTACACCTTC	CASNDRERYGYTF
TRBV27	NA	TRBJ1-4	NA	TGTGCCAGCAGTTCCGCTGGAGGGTATAATGAAAAACTGTTTTTT	CASSSAGGYNEKLFF
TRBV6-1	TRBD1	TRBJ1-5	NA	TGTGCCAGCAGTGCTTCAGGGGGCTATCGGAATCAGCCCCAGCATTTT	CASSASGGYRNQPQHF
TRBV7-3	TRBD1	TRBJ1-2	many	TGTGCCAGCAGCTGGACAGGCGATTATGGCTACACCTTC	CASSWTGDYGYTF
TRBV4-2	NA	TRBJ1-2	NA	TGTGCCAGCAGCCAAGAGGTACAGGGAAATGGCTACACCTTC	CASSQEVQGNGYTF
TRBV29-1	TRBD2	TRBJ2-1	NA	TGCAGCGTTGAAGAGCGGGGGGTCTACAATGAGCAGTTCTTC	CSVEERGVYNEQFF
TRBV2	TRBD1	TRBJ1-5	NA	TGTGCCAGCAGTTCGGGACAGGGGGGGGATCAGCCCCAGCATTTT	CASSSGQGGDQPQHF
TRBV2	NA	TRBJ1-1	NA	TGTGCCAGCGATCGGAGGGATAGTATGAACACTGAAGCTTTCTTT	CASDRRDSMNTEAFF
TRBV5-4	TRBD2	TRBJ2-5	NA	TGTGCCAGCAGCTTGCCGACTAGCGAAGAGACCCAGTACTTC	CASSLPTSEETQYF
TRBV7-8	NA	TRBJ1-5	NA	TGTGCCAGCAGCCCTGGATTCCGGGAAAGCCAGCATTTT	CASSPGFRESQHF
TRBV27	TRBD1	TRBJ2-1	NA	TGTGCCAGCAACCGGGACAGGGGAGACAATGAGCAGTTCTTC	CASNRDRGDNEQFF
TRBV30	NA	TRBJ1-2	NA	TGTGCCTGGAGCGGTTACTCCGGGACACTTGGCTACACCTTC	CAWSGYSGTLGYTF
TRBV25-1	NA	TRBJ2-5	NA	TGTGCCACCAGTAAAGACAGGCCTTTATCCGGGCAAGAGACCCAGTACTTC	CATSKDRPLSGQETQYF
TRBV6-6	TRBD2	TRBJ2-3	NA	TGTGCCAGCCTGGCCCAGCGGGGGACCACAGATACGCAGTATTTT	CASLAQRGTTDTQYF
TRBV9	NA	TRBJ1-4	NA	TGTGCCAGCAGCGTAGCGGGGGGGAAACTGTTTTTT	CASSVAGGKLFF
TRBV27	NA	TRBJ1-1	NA	TGTGCCAGCAAGCCCTCGGGGAACACTGAAGCTTTCTTT	CASKPSGNTEAFF
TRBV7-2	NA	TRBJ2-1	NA	TGTGCCAGCAGCTCCCTGAATGAGCAGTTCTTC	CASSSLNEQFF
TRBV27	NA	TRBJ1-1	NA	TGTGCCAGCGGTACACAGGGCTCGAACACTGAAGCTTTCTTT	CASGTQGSNTEAFF
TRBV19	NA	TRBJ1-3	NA	TGTGCCAGTAGTATTGTGACAATCGCTTCTGGAAACACCATATATTTT	CASSIVTIASGNTIYF
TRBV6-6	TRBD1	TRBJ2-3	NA	TGTGCCAGCAGGGGACAGGCCGTGGGGGATGGGGATACGCAGTATTTT	CASRGQAVGDGDTQYF
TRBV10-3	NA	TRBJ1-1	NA	TGTGCCATCAGTGATGGCTTGAACACTGAAGCTTTCTTT	CAISDGLNTEAFF
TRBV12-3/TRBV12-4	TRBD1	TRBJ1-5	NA	TGTGCCAGCAGCAACAGGGGCGGTCAGCCCCAGCATTTT	CASSNRGGQPQHF
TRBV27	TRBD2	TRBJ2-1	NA	TGTGCCAGCAGCCGACCTAGCGGGGGGAACTACAATGAGCAGTTCTTC	CASSRPSGGNYNEQFF
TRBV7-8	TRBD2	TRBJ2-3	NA	TGTGCCAGCAGCTTAGTTGATAGCGGGGATACGCAGTATTTT	CASSLVDSGDTQYF
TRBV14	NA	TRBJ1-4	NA	TGTGCCAGCAGCCAAGATCCGGCGCGGCTCAAGGAAAAACTGTTTTTT	CASSQDPARLKEKLFF
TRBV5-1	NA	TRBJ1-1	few	TGCGCCAGCGGCGATGGGGGGGCAGCCAGTCGTCCGGCTTTCTTT	CASGDGGAASRPAFF
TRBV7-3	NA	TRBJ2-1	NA	TGTGCCAGCAGCTTAACCTCCAGGGTAGGCGAGCAGTTCTTC	CASSLTSRVGEQFF
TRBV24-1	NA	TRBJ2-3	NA	TGTGCCACCAGTGACGCGCCTACTAGCACAGATACGCAGTATTTT	CATSDAPTSTDTQYF
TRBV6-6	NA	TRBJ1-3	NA	TGTGCCAGCAGTGGCCTGGGTACAGCAAGGCTAAACACCATATATTTT	CASSGLGTARLNTIYF
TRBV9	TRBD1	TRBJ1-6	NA	TGTGCCAGCAGCGAACAGGGGTATAATTCACCCCTCCACTTT	CASSEQGYNSPLHF
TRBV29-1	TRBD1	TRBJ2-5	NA	TGCAGCGTTGAATCAGGGGGCCGCGAGACCCAGTACTTC	CSVESGGRETQYF
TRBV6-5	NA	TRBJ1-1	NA	TGTGCCAGCAAGATACAGGGCGGAATCACTGAAGCTTTCTTT	CASKIQGGITEAFF
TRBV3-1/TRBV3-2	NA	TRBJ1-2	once	TGTGCCAGCAGTCCGTTGAACCAGGGTAACTATGGCTACACCTTC	CASSPLNQGNYGYTF
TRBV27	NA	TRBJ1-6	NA	TGTGCCAGCAGTCGGGCGGGGGCCCCAAATTCACCCCTCCACTTT	CASSRAGAPNSPLHF
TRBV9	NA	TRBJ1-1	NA	TGTGCCAGCAGCGTAGCCCCGGACAGGAACACTGAAGCTTTCTTT	CASSVAPDRNTEAFF
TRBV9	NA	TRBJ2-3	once	TGTGCCAGCAGCGTAGTTCGGGGGAACACAGATACGCAGTATTTT	CASSVVRGNTDTQYF
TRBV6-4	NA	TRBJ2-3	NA	TGTGCCAGCAGCCCGGGAACAGATACGCAGTATTTT	CASSPGTDTQYF
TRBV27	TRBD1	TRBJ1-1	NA	TGTGCCAGCAGTCCCAGACAGGGTTCGGCTTTCTTT	CASSPRQGSAFF
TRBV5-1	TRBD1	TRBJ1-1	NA	TGCGCCAGCAGCTTGGCGGACAGGGGGAACACTGAAGCTTTCTTT	CASSLADRGNTEAFF
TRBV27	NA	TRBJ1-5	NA	TGTGCCAGCAGTTTACTGGGGACTAATCAGCCCCAGCATTTT	CASSLLGTNQPQHF
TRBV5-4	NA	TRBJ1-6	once	TGTGCCAGCAGCTTGGGCGGGGGACGATCACCCCTCCACTTT	CASSLGGGRSPLHF
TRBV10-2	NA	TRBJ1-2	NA	TGCGCCAGCAGTCCAGGGGTGGCTAACTATGGCTACACCTTC	CASSPGVANYGYTF
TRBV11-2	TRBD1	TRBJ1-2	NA	TGTGCCAGCAGCAGGCCCAACAGGGGTGATGGCTACACCTTC	CASSRPNRGDGYTF
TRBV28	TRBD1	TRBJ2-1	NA	TGTGCCAGCAGTCGCTATGGACAGGGAAGCTCCTACAATGAGCAGTTCTTC	CASSRYGQGSSYNEQFF
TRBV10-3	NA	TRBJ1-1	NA	TGTGCCATCAAGGGGCTCAGTGGGACTGAAGCTTTCTTT	CAIKGLSGTEAFF
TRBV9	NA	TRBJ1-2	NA	TGTGCCAGCAGCGGTCCCGGACAGAACTATGGCTACACCTTC	CASSGPGQNYGYTF
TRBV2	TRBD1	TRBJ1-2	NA	TGTGCCAGCAGGGACAGGAGTCTCCATGGCTACACCTTC	CASRDRSLHGYTF
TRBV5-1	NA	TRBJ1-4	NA	TGCGCCAGCAGCTTGGGCGGCTCTAATGAAAAACTGTTTTTT	CASSLGGSNEKLFF
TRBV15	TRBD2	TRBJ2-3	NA	TGTGCCACCAGCAGACGGACTAGTGTGACAGATACGCAGTATTTT	CATSRRTSVTDTQYF
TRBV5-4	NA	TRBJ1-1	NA	TGTGCCAGCAGCGTCCGGGGGGTCGCTGAAGCTTTCTTT	CASSVRGVAEAFF